A selection of T cell receptor beta chains follows, all from one sample in a study of cytomegalovirus exposure and HLA in healthy donors. The table came from immunoSEQ multiplex PCR; TCRdb's copy has only in-frame clones and leaves some out. The sample contains roughly 140,000 clones, over 60% of which appear only once. What was sequenced was PBMCs. The source of these receptors is a woman aged 25 to 39 in good health and CMV-seronegative. Both conserved end residues are part of each CDR3. Fields, in order: clone size, J gene, D gene, CDR3 length, V gene, CDR3 protein, CDR3 DNA. D genes are given only for firm matches. Clone sizes are given selectively: once, few, many, or a class where the clone is expanded.

once TRBJ2-3 TRBD2 16 TRBV27 CASSLSRGGATDTQYF TGTGCCAGCAGTTTAAGTCGGGGGGGGGCAACAGATACGCAGTATTTT
NA TRBJ1-1 NA 12 TRBV11-2 CASSLGLDIAFF TGTGCCAGCAGCTTGGGGCTGGATATAGCTTTCTTT
NA TRBJ1-2 NA 14 TRBV7-8 CASSLGDRPYGYTF TGTGCCAGCAGCTTAGGAGACAGGCCCTATGGCTACACCTTC
NA TRBJ2-3 TRBD1 14 TRBV5-1 CASATGGVKDTQYF TGCGCCAGCGCGACAGGGGGCGTCAAAGATACGCAGTATTTT
NA TRBJ2-3 NA 15 TRBV18 CASSPGVGSTDTQYF TGTGCCAGCTCACCCGGAGTCGGAAGCACAGATACGCAGTATTTT
NA TRBJ2-1 TRBD1 15 TRBV7-9 CASSLRGGDHNEQFF TGTGCCAGCAGCTTAAGAGGGGGCGACCACAATGAGCAGTTCTTC
NA TRBJ1-5 TRBD1 13 TRBV18 CASSPDRDQPQHF TGTGCCAGCTCGCCCGACAGGGACCAGCCCCAGCATTTT
NA TRBJ1-5 TRBD1 19 TRBV4-1 CASSPNWNRGGSGNQPQHF TGCGCCAGCAGCCCCAATTGGAACAGGGGAGGATCGGGCAATCAGCCCCAGCATTTT
NA TRBJ2-3 TRBD1 14 TRBV30 CAWSVGQGTDTQYF TGTGCCTGGAGTGTAGGACAGGGGACAGATACGCAGTATTTT
NA TRBJ2-2 NA 14 TRBV27 CASSPTSPTGELFF TGTGCCAGCAGTCCTACGAGCCCCACCGGGGAGCTGTTTTTT
NA TRBJ2-2 TRBD1 16 TRBV4-2 CASSHSGDREAGELFF TGTGCCAGCAGCCACTCTGGGGACAGGGAGGCAGGGGAGCTGTTTTTT
NA TRBJ1-1 TRBD1 16 TRBV4-3 CASSLGPGQGATEAFF TGCGCCAGCAGCCTGGGGCCGGGACAGGGTGCCACTGAAGCTTTCTTT
NA TRBJ1-5 TRBD1 15 TRBV6-5 CASSYGTGSNQPQHF TGTGCCAGCAGTTATGGGACAGGGAGCAATCAGCCCCAGCATTTT
NA TRBJ2-1 NA 13 TRBV4-2 CASSQDRVGEQFF TGTGCCAGCAGCCAAGATCGGGTGGGTGAGCAGTTCTTC
NA TRBJ2-5 NA 16 TRBV19 CASSIGSSRYQETQYF TGTGCCAGTAGTATAGGGAGTTCTCGGTACCAAGAGACCCAGTACTTC
NA TRBJ2-7 NA 12 TRBV6-5 CASSPSSYEQYF TGTGCCAGCAGTCCGAGCTCCTACGAGCAGTACTTC
NA TRBJ1-3 NA 16 TRBV19 CASRLMEGGSGNTIYF TGTGCCAGCCGCCTGATGGAAGGGGGCTCTGGAAACACCATATATTTT
NA TRBJ1-1 TRBD1 14 TRBV6-1 CASRLGQGNTEAFF TGTGCCAGCAGATTGGGACAGGGGAACACTGAAGCTTTCTTT
NA TRBJ2-7 TRBD2 16 TRBV7-2 CASSLGLAGGIYEQYF TGTGCCAGCAGCTTAGGCCTAGCGGGGGGCATATACGAGCAGTACTTC
NA TRBJ1-5 TRBD1 15 TRBV4-1 CASSHGQGDNQPQHF TGCGCCAGCAGCCACGGACAGGGGGACAATCAGCCCCAGCATTTT
NA TRBJ2-7 TRBD2 15 TRBV7-2 CASSPGLAATYEQYF TGTGCCAGCAGCCCGGGACTAGCGGCTACCTACGAGCAGTACTTC